This TCR beta chain was identified in a study of T cells in Graves' hyperthyroidism and ophthalmopathy. This clonotype came up many times. No antigen is known for it. Trimming removed 4 bases from V and 3 bases from J; junction bases left unmatched: 2. The CDR3 sequence is 14 residues long. Germline V gene data show CDR1 as SEHNR and CDR2 as FQNEAQ (reference sequence). RNA transcripts provided the source from which TCR beta CDR3 regions were amplified. HTBI primers were employed in a first-round RT-PCR of the TCR CDR3. MiXCR was run by TCRdb on the multiplex PCR reads, yielding one entry per CDR3 protein. The sample has nearly 750,000 distinct CDR3 sequences, about a third seen once. Whole-study results and caveats: Ophthalmopathy and stable hyperthyroidism were separated by a 13 V-J model.

This clonotype was obtained from a woman between 35 and 50 years old with Graves' hyperthyroidism. The sample comprised blood. V and J are TRBV7-9 and TRBJ2-7; 11 bases map to TRBD2. CDR3 in DNA: TGTGCCAGCAGCTCCGGGACTAGCGGCTACGAGCAGTACTTC. It encodes CASSSGTSGYEQYF.